Listed below are T cell receptor beta chains from one sample, sequenced in a study of breast tumors, draining lymph nodes, adjacent tissues. From the multiplex PCR reads, TCRdb called clonotypes with MiXCR, one entry per CDR3 protein. Of approximately 130,000 distinct CDR3 sequences in the sample, roughly 20% were seen once. The sample taken for sequencing was axillary lymph node tissue. All receptors derive from a female donor with breast cancer. Some clones in this sample may be carry-over from other donors' samples. CDR3s include the opening cysteine and the closing phenylalanine or tryptophan. D genes are given only for firm matches. Size is omitted from some rows. Given values are once, few, many or a class for expanded clones.

J	V	D	size	DNA	CDR3
TRBJ2-3	TRBV19	TRBD2	many	TGTGCCAGTAGTAGACTAGCGGGTTACGCAGATACGCAGTATTTT	CASSRLAGYADTQYF
TRBJ2-7	TRBV20-1	TRBD1	many	TGCAGTGCTAGGGATCGAAGGACAGGACGAAACGAGCAGTACTTC	CSARDRRTGRNEQYF
TRBJ2-7	TRBV5-6	TRBD1	many	TGTGCCAGCAGCGCGACAGGGTTCTACGAGCAGTACTTC	CASSATGFYEQYF
TRBJ2-7	TRBV9	TRBD2	many	TGTGCCAGCAGCGTAGCTAGCGGGAGTATCTACGAGCAGTACTTC	CASSVASGSIYEQYF
TRBJ2-3	TRBV12-3/TRBV12-4	-	-	TGTGCCAGCAGGCTCGGGAGAAGAACAGATACGCAGTATTTT	CASRLGRRTDTQYF
TRBJ2-3	TRBV12-3/TRBV12-4	TRBD2	many	TGTGCCAGCAGTTTCGGGCTAGCGGGAAGCACAGATACGCAGTATTTT	CASSFGLAGSTDTQYF
TRBJ2-1	TRBV5-6	TRBD2	-	TGTGCCAGCAGCTCCCTTGTAGGGACTAGCGCCGACAATGAGCAGTTCTTC	CASSSLVGTSADNEQFF
TRBJ2-2	TRBV9	TRBD2	-	TGTGCCAGCAGCCCCCGTACTAGCGGGAGGACCGGGGGCGGGGAGCTGTTTTTT	CASSPRTSGRTGGGELFF
TRBJ2-1	TRBV20-1	-	many	TGCAGTGCTAGGCCCCTCAGGGGGGAGGGATACAATGAGCAGTTCTTC	CSARPLRGEGYNEQFF
TRBJ2-1	TRBV18	-	many	TGTGCCAGCTCACTCTCGGACACCTCCGGCAATGAGCAGTTCTTC	CASSLSDTSGNEQFF
TRBJ1-2	TRBV28	-	-	TGTGCCAGCAGTATCCTGACAGGTTCGGATGGCTACACCTTC	CASSILTGSDGYTF
TRBJ2-7	TRBV5-1	TRBD1	many	TGCGCCAGCAGCATCGGACAGGGGGAGTACGAGCAGTACTTC	CASSIGQGEYEQYF
TRBJ2-4	TRBV2	TRBD1	-	TGTGCCAGCAGAGAGACAGGGGTCAAAAACATTCAGTACTTC	CASRETGVKNIQYF
TRBJ2-2	TRBV4-1	TRBD2	many	TGCGCCAGCAGCACGACTAGCGGGAGGGCTCGTGCCGGGGAGCTGTTTTTT	CASSTTSGRARAGELFF
TRBJ2-7	TRBV27	-	many	TGTGCCAGCAGACAGGGACGTAAGGAGCAGTACTTC	CASRQGRKEQYF
TRBJ2-1	TRBV7-8	-	many	TGTGCCAGCAGCCCGGGACTGAACTCCTACAATGAGCAGTTCTTC	CASSPGLNSYNEQFF
TRBJ2-7	TRBV4-1	-	many	TGCGCCAGCAGCCGGGTGGACAGTTCCTCCTACGAGCAGTACTTC	CASSRVDSSSYEQYF
TRBJ1-2	TRBV28	-	many	TGTGCCAGCAGTCCCGGGGGACCCTACTATGGCTACACCTTC	CASSPGGPYYGYTF
TRBJ2-3	TRBV5-1	TRBD2	-	TGCGCCAGCAGCTTGAGTTTTAGGGTCTTGGGGACTAGCGGGAGGAGGTGTACGCAGTATTTT	CASSLSFRVLGTSGRRCTQYF
TRBJ1-2	TRBV19	-	many	TGTGCCAGTAGACGACAGGAACTCTATGGCTACACCTTC	CASRRQELYGYTF
TRBJ2-7	TRBV10-3	-	many	TGTGCCATCAGACAGGGATCCCTAGGATACGAGCAGTACTTC	CAIRQGSLGYEQYF
TRBJ2-3	TRBV20-1	TRBD2	many	TGCAGTGCTAGAGTGGGTCTGGTAGCGGGAGGAACTGGCACAGATACGCAGTATTTT	CSARVGLVAGGTGTDTQYF
TRBJ2-2	TRBV9	-	many	TGTGCCAGCAGCTCCCGGACAGACACCGGGGAGCTGTTTTTT	CASSSRTDTGELFF
TRBJ2-1	TRBV3-1	-	-	TGTGCCAGCAATCTTCAGGGCGACAATGAGCAGTTCTTC	CASNLQGDNEQFF
TRBJ2-3	TRBV20-1	-	many	TGCAGTGCCCCTGAGGTAGGGGTTGCAGATACGCAGTATTTT	CSAPEVGVADTQYF
TRBJ1-3	TRBV9	-	many	TGTGCCAGCAGCGCAGGGACCACCTCTGGAAACACCATATATTTT	CASSAGTTSGNTIYF
TRBJ2-3	TRBV28	-	many	TGTGCCAGCAGTAGGACGGCCATCCGGGTCCCCTCGCGTACGCAGTATTTT	CASSRTAIRVPSRTQYF
TRBJ1-3	TRBV11-2	-	many	TGTGCCAGCAGCTTAGAACAACGGAACACCATATATTTT	CASSLEQRNTIYF
TRBJ1-5	TRBV20-1	-	many	TGCAGTGCTAGACCTTCGAGTCAGCCCCAGCATTTT	CSARPSSQPQHF
TRBJ1-5	TRBV9	-	many	TGTGCCAGCAGCCCCACCGACGGGGGGCCCCAGCATTTT	CASSPTDGGPQHF
TRBJ2-1	TRBV12-3/TRBV12-4	TRBD2	many	TGTGCCAGCAGTTTGGGACTAGCGGAAAGCTCCTACAATGAGCAGTTCTTC	CASSLGLAESSYNEQFF
TRBJ2-3	TRBV28	TRBD2	few	TGTGCCAGCAGCCTACTTAGCGGGAGTAGGACAGATACGCAGTATTTT	CASSLLSGSRTDTQYF
TRBJ1-5	TRBV3-1	-	-	TGTGCCAGCAGCCCACGGCCCTCCAATCAGCCCCAGCATTTT	CASSPRPSNQPQHF
TRBJ2-2	TRBV9	TRBD1	many	TGTGCCAGCAGCTCAGGGGGCACCGGGGAGCTGTTTTTT	CASSSGGTGELFF
TRBJ2-3	TRBV6-6	-	many	TGTGCCAGCAGTGGGTCTCCCGGCACAGATACGCAGTATTTT	CASSGSPGTDTQYF
TRBJ2-3	TRBV3-1	-	few	TGTGCCAGCAGCCAAGATATGCGAGGGAGAACAGATACGCAGTATTTT	CASSQDMRGRTDTQYF
TRBJ2-7	TRBV19	-	many	TGTGCCAGTAGTATGGGATACAAGTCGTACTTC	CASSMGYKSYF
TRBJ2-1	TRBV9	-	many	TGTGCCAGCAGCGGATGGGGGAGTGAGCAGTTCTTC	CASSGWGSEQFF
TRBJ2-1	TRBV2	TRBD2	many	TGTGCCAGCGAGTGGGGGGAGGGCCTGGGTGAGCAGTTCTTC	CASEWGEGLGEQFF
TRBJ2-3	TRBV20-1	-	many	TGCAGTGCTAGCAGACGACAGGTCCAAGATACGCAGTATTTT	CSASRRQVQDTQYF
TRBJ2-7	TRBV20-1	-	many	TGCAGTGCAACAGACAGTTCCTACGAGCAGTACTTC	CSATDSSYEQYF
TRBJ2-1	TRBV20-1	-	many	TGCAGTGCCCCTGGGGGTGTAGATGAGCAGTTCTTC	CSAPGGVDEQFF
TRBJ2-1	TRBV6-4	-	many	TGTGCCAGCAGTGCTTTACCACAGGGAGGCGTGCAGTTCTTC	CASSALPQGGVQFF
TRBJ1-3	TRBV5-1	TRBD1	many	TGCGCCAGCAGCTTGGCCAAGGGACAGGGGGTTAACACCATATATTTT	CASSLAKGQGVNTIYF
TRBJ2-7	TRBV20-1	TRBD2	many	TGCAGTGCTAGAAGACTAGCGGCTACCGAGCAGTACTTC	CSARRLAATEQYF
TRBJ2-5	TRBV3-1	-	few	TGTGCCAGCAGCCCTTCGATCCCCAAAGAGACCCAGTACTTC	CASSPSIPKETQYF
TRBJ2-2	TRBV19	-	many	TGTGCCAGTAGGGACAGAGGGAACACCGGGGAGCTGTTTTTT	CASRDRGNTGELFF
TRBJ1-4	TRBV6-1	-	-	TGTGCCAGCAGTGAAAATCCTAGGACGGGCACTAATGAAAAACTGTTTTTT	CASSENPRTGTNEKLFF
TRBJ2-1	TRBV2	TRBD2	many	TGTGCCAGCAGGGATAGCGGGAGGGCCAACAATGAGCAGTTCTTC	CASRDSGRANNEQFF
TRBJ1-6	TRBV10-3	-	many	TGTGCCATCAGTGAGTCGACAGCCAGCTCCTATAATTCACCCCTCCACTTT	CAISESTASSYNSPLHF
TRBJ2-3	TRBV5-5	-	many	TGTGCCAGCACCCTAGGGGCAGGTGGGACAGATACGCAGTATTTT	CASTLGAGGTDTQYF
TRBJ1-3	TRBV7-9	-	many	TGTGCCAGCAGCTTATGGGCTACAGGGAGCTCTGGAAACACCATATATTTT	CASSLWATGSSGNTIYF
TRBJ2-7	TRBV29-1	-	many	TGCAGCGCCTATAGCGGAACAAGGAACGAGCAGTACTTC	CSAYSGTRNEQYF
TRBJ1-1	TRBV20-1	-	-	TGCAGTGCCCTTGGGATGGTGAACACTGAAGCTTTCTTT	CSALGMVNTEAFF
TRBJ2-7	TRBV29-1	-	many	TGCAGCGTTGAAGGGTTGGAGGGCGGCGAGCAGTACTTC	CSVEGLEGGEQYF